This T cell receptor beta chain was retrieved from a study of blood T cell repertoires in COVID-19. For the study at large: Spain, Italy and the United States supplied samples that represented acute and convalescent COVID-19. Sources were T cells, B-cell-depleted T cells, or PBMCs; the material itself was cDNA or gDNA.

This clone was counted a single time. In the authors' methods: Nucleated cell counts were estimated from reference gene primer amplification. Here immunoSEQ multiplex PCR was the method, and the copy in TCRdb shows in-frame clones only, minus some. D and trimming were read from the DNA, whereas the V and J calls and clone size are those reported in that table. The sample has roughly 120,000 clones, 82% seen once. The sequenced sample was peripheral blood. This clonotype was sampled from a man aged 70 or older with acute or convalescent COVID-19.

The CDR3 region has the DNA TGTGCCAGCAGCTTGGACAGGGGAAACACCATATATTTT. It yields the protein CASSLDRGNTIYF. This chain links TRBV5-6 with TRBJ1-3; D is possibly TRBD1 (5 bases). The CDR3 is 13 amino acids. Germline CDR1 reads SGHDT; CDR2 reads YYEEEE. V was clipped by 0 bases and J by 4 bases, with 5 bases between them.